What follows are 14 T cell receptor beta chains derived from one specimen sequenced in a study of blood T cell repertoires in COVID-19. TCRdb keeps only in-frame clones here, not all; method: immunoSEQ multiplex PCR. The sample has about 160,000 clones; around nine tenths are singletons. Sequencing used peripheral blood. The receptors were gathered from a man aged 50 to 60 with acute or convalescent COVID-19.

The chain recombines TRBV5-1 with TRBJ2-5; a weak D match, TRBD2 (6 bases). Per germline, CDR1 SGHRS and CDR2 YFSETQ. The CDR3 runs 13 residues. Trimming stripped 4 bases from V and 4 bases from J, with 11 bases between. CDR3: CASSGDSAETQYF. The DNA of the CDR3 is TGCGCCAGCAGCGGGGACTCCGCAGAGACCCAGTACTTC.

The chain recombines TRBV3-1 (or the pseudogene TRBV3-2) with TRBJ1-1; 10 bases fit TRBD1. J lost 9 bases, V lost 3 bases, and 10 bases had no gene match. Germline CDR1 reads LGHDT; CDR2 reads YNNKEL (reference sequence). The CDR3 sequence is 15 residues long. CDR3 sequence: CASSQGLGTGAKAFF. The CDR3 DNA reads TGTGCCAGCAGCCAGGGGTTAGGGACAGGGGCGAAAGCTTTCTTT.

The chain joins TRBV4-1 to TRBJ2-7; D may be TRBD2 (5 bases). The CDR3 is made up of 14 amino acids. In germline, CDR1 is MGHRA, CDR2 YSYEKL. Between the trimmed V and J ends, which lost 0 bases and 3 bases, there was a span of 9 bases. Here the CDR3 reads CASSQDRGYYEQYF. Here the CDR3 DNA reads TGCGCCAGCAGCCAAGATCGGGGATACTACGAGCAGTACTTC.

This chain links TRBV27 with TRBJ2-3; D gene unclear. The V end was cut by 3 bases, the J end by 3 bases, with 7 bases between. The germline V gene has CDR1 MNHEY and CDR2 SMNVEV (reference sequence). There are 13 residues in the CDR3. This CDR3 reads CASSFHSTDTQYF. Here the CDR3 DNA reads TGTGCCAGCAGTTTTCACTCGACAGATACGCAGTATTTT.

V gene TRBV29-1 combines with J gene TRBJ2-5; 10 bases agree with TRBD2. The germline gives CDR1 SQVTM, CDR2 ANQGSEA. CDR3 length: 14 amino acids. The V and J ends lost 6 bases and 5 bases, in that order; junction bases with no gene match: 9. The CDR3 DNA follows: TGCAGCGTAGTACCTAGCGGGAGCGATGAGACCCAGTACTTC. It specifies CSVVPSGSDETQYF.

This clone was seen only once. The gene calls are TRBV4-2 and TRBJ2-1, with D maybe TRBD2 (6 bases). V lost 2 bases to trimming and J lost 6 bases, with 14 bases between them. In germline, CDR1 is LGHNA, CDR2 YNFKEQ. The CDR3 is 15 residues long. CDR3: CASSQLTGRGNEQFF. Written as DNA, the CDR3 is TGTGCCAGCAGCCAACTAACCGGGCGGGGCAATGAGCAGTTCTTC.

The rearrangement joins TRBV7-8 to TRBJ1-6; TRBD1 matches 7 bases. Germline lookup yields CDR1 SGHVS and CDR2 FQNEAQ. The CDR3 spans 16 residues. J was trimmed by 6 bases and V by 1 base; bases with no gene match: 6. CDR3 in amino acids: CASSLGGGRSNSPLHF. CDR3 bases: TGTGCCAGCAGCTTAGGAGGGGGCAGAAGTAATTCACCCCTCCACTTT.

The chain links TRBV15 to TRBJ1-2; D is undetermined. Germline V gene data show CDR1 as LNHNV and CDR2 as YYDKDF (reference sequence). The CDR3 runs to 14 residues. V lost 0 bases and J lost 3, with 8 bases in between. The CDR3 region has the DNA TGTGCCACCAGCAGAGACCCAAGCCACTATGGCTACACCTTC. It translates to CATSRDPSHYGYTF.

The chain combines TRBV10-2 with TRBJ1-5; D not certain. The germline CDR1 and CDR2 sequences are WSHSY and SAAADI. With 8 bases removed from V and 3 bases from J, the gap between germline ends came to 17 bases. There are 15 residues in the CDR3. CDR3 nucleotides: TGCGCCAGCTCGGTAGTCAGTGACTACAATCAGCCCCAGCATTTT. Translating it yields CASSVVSDYNQPQHF.

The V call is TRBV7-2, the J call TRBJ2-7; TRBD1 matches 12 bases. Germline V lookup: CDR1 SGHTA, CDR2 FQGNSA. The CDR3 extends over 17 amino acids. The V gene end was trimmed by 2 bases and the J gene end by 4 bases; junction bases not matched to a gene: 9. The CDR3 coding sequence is TGTGCCAGCAGCTTAAGGTTGGGACAGGGGGCCGAATACGAGCAGTACGTC. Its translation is CASSLRLGQGAEYEQYV.

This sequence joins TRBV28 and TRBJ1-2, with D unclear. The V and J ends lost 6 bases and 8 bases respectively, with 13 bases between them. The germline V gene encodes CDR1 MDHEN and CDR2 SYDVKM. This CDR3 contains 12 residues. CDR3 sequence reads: CASRPGKAGYTF. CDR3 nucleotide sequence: TGTGCCAGCAGGCCCGGGAAGGCGGGCTACACCTTC.

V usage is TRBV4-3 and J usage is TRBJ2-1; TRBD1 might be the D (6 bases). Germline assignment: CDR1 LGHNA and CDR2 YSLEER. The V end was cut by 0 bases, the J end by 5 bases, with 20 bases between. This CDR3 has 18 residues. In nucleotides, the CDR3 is TGCGCCAGCAGCCAAGATCTCGGCAGGGGCCCCATCGACAATGAGCAGTTCTTC. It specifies CASSQDLGRGPIDNEQFF.

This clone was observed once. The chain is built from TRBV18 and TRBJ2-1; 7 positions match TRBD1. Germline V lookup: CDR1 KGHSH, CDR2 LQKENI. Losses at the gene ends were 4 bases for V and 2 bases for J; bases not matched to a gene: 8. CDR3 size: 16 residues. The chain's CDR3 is CASSLSGTAAYNEQFF. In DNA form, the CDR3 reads TGTGCCAGCTCACTTTCCGGGACAGCAGCCTACAATGAGCAGTTCTTC.

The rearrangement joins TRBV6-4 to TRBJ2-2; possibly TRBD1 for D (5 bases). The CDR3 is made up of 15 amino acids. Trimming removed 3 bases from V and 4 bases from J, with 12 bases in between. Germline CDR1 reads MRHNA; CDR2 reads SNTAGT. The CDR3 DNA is TGTGCCAGCAGTGAGGGCCAGGGCGTCACCGGGGAGCTGTTTTTT. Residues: CASSEGQGVTGELFF.